These 5 T cell receptor beta chains were sequenced from one sample in a study of spatial heterogeneity in lung cancer. Described time point: sample taken at primary tumor resection. The study sequenced unsorted whole RNA from tumor, nontumor lung or frozen PBMC. TCRdb processed the 5' RACE reads anew with MiXCR; each CDR3 protein has one entry. The table includes about 82,000 distinct CDR3 sequences, roughly 12% detected once. This material consisted of PBMCs, taken at surgery. These TCRs come from a male donor with early-stage non-small cell lung cancer.

This clonotype was seen repeatedly, ten times or more. This CDR3 reads CASSQGDWTEAFF. CDR3 bases: TGTGCCAGCAGCCAAGGGGACTGGACTGAAGCTTTCTTT. This rearrangement joins TRBV3-1 to TRBJ1-1; D perhaps matches TRBD1 (5 bases). Germline-derived CDR1 and CDR2 are LGHDT and YNNKEL (reference sequence). V lost 1 base and J lost 5, with 8 bases in between. This CDR3 is 13 amino acids long.

The chain has TRBV2 and TRBJ2-6; D not resolved. The CDR3 contains 13 residues. The germline V gene encodes CDR1 SNHLY and CDR2 FYNNEI. With 4 bases removed from V and 6 bases from J, the gap between germline ends came to 7 bases. DNA for the CDR3: TGTGCCAGCAGTGTCCGGTTGGCCAACGTCCTGACTTTC. It is translated as CASSVRLANVLTF.

The chain uses TRBV6-5 and TRBJ1-1, with a possible D match to TRBD1 (5 bases). The CDR3 runs 15 residues. The germline V and J ends were trimmed by 2 bases and 4 bases, with 14 bases remaining between them. The germline gives CDR1 MNHEY, CDR2 SVGAGI. CDR3 residues: CASSYRSSGATEAFF. The CDR3 DNA reads as TGTGCCAGCAGTTACCGATCGTCCGGGGCCACTGAAGCTTTCTTT.

V gene TRBV5-5 combines with J gene TRBJ2-5; tentatively, D is TRBD1 (6 bases). V was pared by 5 bases and J by 1 base, with 18 bases between. The CDR3 sequence is 16 residues long. Germline CDR1 SGHKS, CDR2 YYEKEE (reference sequence). The CDR3 loop reads CASSYQGHGPQETQYF. DNA of the CDR3: TGTGCCAGCAGTTACCAGGGACACGGTCCCCAAGAGACCCAGTACTTC.

There are a few counts of this clonotype. The CDR3 DNA follows: TGTGCCAGCAGCCCCCGGACAGTCCAAGAGACCCAGTACTTC. It is translated as CASSPRTVQETQYF. The chain couples TRBV11-2 to TRBJ2-5; a possible D gene is TRBD1 (6 bases). V lost 5 bases and J lost 1, with 11 bases in between. Looked up from germline, CDR1 is SGHAT and CDR2 is FQNNGV. CDR3 length: 14 residues.